This T cell receptor beta chain was sequenced during a study of T-cell reconstitution after alpha-beta-depleted transplantation in children. Germline trimming cut 2 bases from V and 3 bases from J; bases unmatched to any gene: 2. The CDR3 consists of 15 residues. Germline CDR1 LNHNV, CDR2 YYDKDF (reference sequence). Unique molecular identifiers were incorporated into the prepared TCRbeta library. A single record per CDR3 protein comes from TCRdb applying MiXCR to the PCR reads. The table records 350,000 to 450,000 distinct CDR3 sequences, 20% of them present only once. The material sequenced was PBMCs from the stem cell graft donor, taken from the stem cell graft. This TCR derives from a human donor who donated a stem cell graft to a child with acute myeloid leukemia. This rearrangement joins TRBV15 to TRBJ1-5, with 9 bases matching TRBD1. CDR3 bases: TGTGCCACCAGCAGAAACAGGGGGCTCAATCAGCCCCAGCATTTT. Its translation is CATSRNRGLNQPQHF.